One and the same sample provided the 26 T cell receptor beta chains below, sequenced in a study of identical twins. TCRdb called the 5' RACE reads again in MiXCR, with one record for every CDR3 protein. The sample includes under 900,000 distinct CDR3 sequences, 18% of them seen just once. The sample was also reused in another study, on T cells expressing NK-cell markers.

Material for sequencing was PBMCs. The receptor source for this set is a woman between 18 and 30 years old in good health.

The V gene is TRBV19, the J gene TRBJ1-5, with unresolved D. CDR3 length equals 14 residues. The V gene's germline CDR1 is LNHDA and CDR2 SQIVND (reference sequence). V was shortened by 7 bases and J by 3 bases, with 13 bases between the two germline ends. The CDR3 bases are TGTGCCAGTAAGAGGCCAGCGGACAATCAGCCCCAGCATTTT. Translated: CASKRPADNQPQHF.

The sample holds a few counts of this clonotype. The chain has TRBV12-3 or TRBV12-4 and TRBJ1-2; D is unresolved. Trimming stripped 7 bases from V and 5 bases from J, with 11 bases between. The CDR3 is made up of 12 amino acids. The CDR3 bases are TGTGCCAGCAAACACGGGGTGTATGGCTACACCTTC. This encodes CASKHGVYGYTF.

The chain is built from TRBV5-1 and TRBJ1-2; D perhaps matches TRBD1 (6 bases). V gave up 0 bases and J gave up 8 bases, with 14 bases separating them. The germline V gene has CDR1 SGHRS and CDR2 YFSETQ. This CDR3 has 14 residues. The CDR3, as DNA: TGCGCCAGCAGCTTGGTGGACAGCACTGAGGGCTACACCTTC. Protein sequence: CASSLVDSTEGYTF.

This chain joins TRBV12-3 or TRBV12-4 and TRBJ2-3; unclear D gene. This CDR3 spans 15 amino acids. V was pared by 2 bases and J by 4 bases, with 13 bases between. The CDR3 sequence: CASSLNLVMADTQYF. The DNA for the CDR3 is TGTGCCAGCAGTTTAAATCTAGTTATGGCAGATACGCAGTATTTT.

The V gene is TRBV5-8, the J gene TRBJ2-7; the match to TRBD1 covers 8 bases. V trimming: 0 bases; J trimming: 3 bases; junction bases outside the gene matches: 11. This CDR3 contains 17 residues. Germline V gives CDR1 SGHTS, CDR2 YDEGEE. This chain's CDR3 is CASSLDFRDRSVYEQYF. Here the CDR3 DNA reads TGTGCCAGCAGCTTGGACTTCCGGGACAGGTCCGTCTACGAGCAGTACTTC.

CDR3 sequence (DNA): TGCAGCGCTGAGGGACAGAAGAACACTGAAGCTTTCTTT. It codes for CSAEGQKNTEAFF. The chain employs TRBV29-1 and TRBJ1-1; 7 bases match TRBD1. The germline V gene has CDR1 SQVTM and CDR2 ANQGSEA. V trimming: 7 bases; J trimming: 1 base; junction bases outside the gene matches: 6. CDR3 length: 13 residues.

The chain uses TRBV9 and TRBJ2-2; D is perhaps TRBD1 or TRBD2 (5 bases each). The CDR3 has 14 amino acids. The ends were cut back, 0 bases at V and 7 bases at J, with 10 bases in the middle. The germline CDR1 and CDR2 sequences are SGDLS and YYNGEE. Here the CDR3 DNA reads TGTGCCAGCAGCGTAGCTAGAGGGGTCGGGGAGCTGTTTTTT. It yields the protein CASSVARGVGELFF. The complete variable domain, with remaining parts taken from reference TRBV9 and TRBJ2-2, reads DSGVTQTPKHLITATGQRVTLRCSPRSGDLSVYWYQQSLDQGLQFLIQYYNGEERAKGNILERFSAQQFPDLHSELNLSSLELGDSALYFCASSVARGVGELFFGEGSRLTVL.

This sequence joins TRBV9 and TRBJ2-2; TRBD2 matches at 7 bases. Trimming cost V 0 bases and J 4 bases; bases outside gene matches: 3. This CDR3 spans 15 amino acids. The germline gives CDR1 SGDLS, CDR2 YYNGEE. The CDR3 DNA sequence: TGTGCCAGCAGCGTAGGGTCTAGCGGCACCGGGGAGCTGTTTTTT. Its translation: CASSVGSSGTGELFF.

The V and J genes are TRBV7-2 and TRBJ2-3, with 10 bases aligning to TRBD2. CDR3 size: 16 residues. The germline CDR1 and CDR2 sequences are SGHTA and FQGNSA. J lost 3 bases, V lost 5 bases, and 8 bases had no gene match. The DNA for the CDR3 is TGTGCCAGCAGCACCGGACTAGCGGCCCGTACAGATACGCAGTATTTT. Residues: CASSTGLAARTDTQYF.

This sequence joins TRBV27 and TRBJ2-7; 8 nucleotides align to TRBD2. The CDR3 has 14 amino acids. With V trimmed by 7 bases and J by 6 bases, 11 bases remained unmatched. Germline V gene sequence: CDR1 MNHEY, CDR2 SMNVEV (reference sequence). CDR3 amino acids: CASTPGSGGREQYF. The CDR3 DNA reads as TGTGCCAGCACCCCTGGGTCGGGGGGGCGCGAGCAGTACTTC.

This clonotype showed up just a few times. The chain employs TRBV12-3 or TRBV12-4 and TRBJ2-1; TRBD2 aligns across 10 bases. This CDR3 is 16 amino acids long. The J segment lost 8 bases and the V segment lost 4 bases, leaving 11 bases of the junction unmatched. The CDR3 DNA reads TGTGCCAGCAGTTCCCAACGAGCTAGCGGGAGTTATGAGCAGTTCTTC. Its translation: CASSSQRASGSYEQFF.

The rearrangement uses TRBV30 and TRBJ2-7; no definite D call. Trimming cost V 4 bases and J 0 bases, with 10 bases left between them. Germline V CDR1 and CDR2: GTSNPN, SVGIG (reference sequence). The CDR3 has 13 residues. CDR3: CAWKKRDSYEQYF. The CDR3 DNA follows: TGTGCCTGGAAAAAAAGGGACTCCTACGAGCAGTACTTC.

The chain couples TRBV21-1 to TRBJ2-7; whether TRBD1, the table's D call, matches the DNA was not checked. TRBV21-1 is annotated as a pseudogene. The CDR3 sequence is 15 residues long. CDR3 sequence: CASSKNRGPSWEQYF. CDR3 sequence (DNA): TGTGCCAGCAGCAAAAACAGGGGTCCCTCTTGGGAGCAGTACTTC.

This clonotype was seen only a few times. This rearrangement joins TRBV7-2 to TRBJ2-7; 9 positions match TRBD2. Germline V gene lookup returns CDR1 SGHTA and CDR2 FQGNSA. This CDR3 region has 15 residues. The V segment lost 4 bases and the J segment 0 bases; nucleotides outside the gene matches: 4. CDR3 in amino acids: CASSSTSGYSYEQYF. In DNA form, the CDR3 reads TGTGCCAGCAGCTCTACTAGCGGGTACTCCTACGAGCAGTACTTC.

This clonotype occurred a few times. This chain links TRBV29-1 with TRBJ1-1; D is unclear. V was cut by 3 bases and J by 10 bases, with 12 bases left in between. The CDR3 covers 11 residues. The V gene's germline CDR1 is SQVTM and CDR2 ANQGSEA. Written as DNA, the CDR3 is TGCAGCGTTGAGCCCGCTCTGGGAGCTTTCTTT. The encoded protein is CSVEPALGAFF.

This clonotype was seen more than once but under ten times. V is TRBV29-1 and J is TRBJ2-1, with 10 bases matching TRBD2. V was pared by 1 base and J by 7 bases, with 10 bases of the junction left unmatched. Germline-derived CDR1 and CDR2 are SQVTM and ANQGSEA. The CDR3 is 16 amino acids. This CDR3 reads CSVEAQREGHGNEQFF. The DNA for the CDR3 is TGCAGCGTTGAAGCCCAGCGGGAGGGCCATGGGAATGAGCAGTTCTTC.

This clonotype has more than one count but fewer than ten. This chain connects TRBV12-3 or TRBV12-4 to TRBJ2-1, with 7 bases fitting TRBD1. CDR3 length equals 15 residues. V gave up 3 bases and J gave up 4 bases; unmatched junction bases: 6. The CDR3 spells CASSLLGQTYNEQFF. In nucleotides, the CDR3 is TGTGCCAGCAGTTTGCTGGGACAGACTTACAATGAGCAGTTCTTC.

This clonotype was counted between two and nine times. V and J are TRBV5-1 and TRBJ2-7; possible D gene TRBD2, 6 bases. Germline loops: CDR1 SGHRS, CDR2 YFSETQ. The CDR3 runs to 15 residues. V was trimmed by 1 base and J by 3 bases, leaving 14 bases between them. CDR3 sequence: CASSLPGTGIYEQYF. CDR3 DNA: TGCGCCAGCAGCTTGCCCGGGACTGGAATCTACGAGCAGTACTTC.

This clonotype was seen more than once but under ten times. The chain combines TRBV25-1 with TRBJ1-1; D perhaps matches TRBD1 (6 bases). V was trimmed by 3 bases and J by 3 bases, leaving 14 bases between them. The CDR3 is made up of 15 amino acids. The V gene's germline CDR1 is MGHDK and CDR2 SYGVNS. Here the CDR3 reads CASSDPREGDTEAFF. CDR3 coding DNA: TGTGCCAGCAGTGATCCGCGGGAGGGGGACACTGAAGCTTTCTTT.

This clonotype showed up just a few times. Written as DNA, the CDR3 is TGTGCCAGCAGTGAACACAGGGGTGACACCGGGGAGCTGTTTTTT. Its translation: CASSEHRGDTGELFF. The chain couples TRBV25-1 to TRBJ2-2; the match to TRBD1 covers 7 bases. The trim removed 2 bases at V and 3 bases at J, leaving 3 bases unmatched. This CDR3 comprises 15 residues. Germline CDR1 is MGHDK and CDR2 is SYGVNS. Based on the CDR3 plus reference TRBV25-1 and TRBJ2-2, the full variable domain is EADIYQTPRYLVIGTGKKITLECSQTMGHDKMYWYQQDPGMELHLIHYSYGVNSTEKGDLSSESTVSRIRTEHFPLTLESARPSHTSQYLCASSEHRGDTGELFFGEGSRLTVL.

The chain links TRBV12-3 or TRBV12-4 to TRBJ2-1; D ambiguous. The CDR3 spans 12 residues. V was pared by 6 bases and J by 6 bases, with 9 bases between. CDR3 sequence reads: CASSPNVNEQFF. CDR3 DNA sequence: TGTGCCAGCAGCCCCAACGTCAATGAGCAGTTCTTC.

The J gene is TRBJ2-5, the V gene TRBV6-5; D might be TRBD1 (5 bases). With 4 bases removed from V and 5 bases from J, the gap between germline ends came to 14 bases. The CDR3 is 14 residues long. Germline V gives CDR1 MNHEY, CDR2 SVGAGI. The CDR3 region has the DNA TGTGCCAGCAGTTCGGGCAGGGTGATTGAGACCCAGTACTTC. Translated, it gives CASSSGRVIETQYF.

The V gene is TRBV5-1, the J gene TRBJ2-1; TRBD2 matches at 7 bases. This CDR3 contains 15 residues. V gave up 4 bases and J gave up 4 bases; unmatched junction bases: 8. Germline V gene sequence: CDR1 SGHRS, CDR2 YFSETQ. The CDR3 DNA is TGCGCCAGCAGCAGCGGGGCGGGGAGATACAATGAGCAGTTCTTC. Its protein is CASSSGAGRYNEQFF. Full variable domain (remainder filled in from reference TRBV5-1 and TRBJ2-1): KAGVTQTPRYLIKTRGQQVTLSCSPISGHRSVSWYQQTPGQGLQFLFEYFSETQRNKGNFPGRFSGRQFSNSRSEMNVSTLELGDSALYLCASSSGAGRYNEQFFGPGTRLTVL.

The rearrangement links TRBV7-9 to TRBJ1-1; D might be TRBD1 (5 bases). With 4 bases removed from V and 7 bases from J, the gap between germline ends came to 10 bases. Germline loops: CDR1 SEHNR, CDR2 FQNEAQ (reference sequence). The CDR3 consists of 12 residues. The CDR3 DNA sequence: TGTGCCAGCAGCTGGGGGACGGGTGAAGCTTTCTTT. It specifies CASSWGTGEAFF.

There are many counts of this clonotype. J is TRBJ2-7 and V is TRBV20-1; unclear D gene. Trimming cost V 0 bases and J 0 bases, with 9 bases left between them. This CDR3 is built from 14 residues. CDR1 and CDR2 from the germline V gene are DFQATT and SNEGSKA (reference sequence). CDR3 sequence: CSARDHGGSYEQYF. As DNA, the CDR3 is TGCAGTGCTAGAGATCATGGCGGCTCCTACGAGCAGTACTTC.

J is TRBJ1-6 and V is TRBV5-5; D ambiguous. CDR1 is SGHKS, CDR2 YYEKEE, per germline (reference sequence). The CDR3 has 12 residues. Trimming cost V 4 bases and J 9 bases, with 8 bases left between them. CDR3 loop: CASSRIGSPLHF. CDR3 sequence (DNA): TGTGCCAGCAGCCGGATCGGTTCACCCCTCCACTTT.